This T cell receptor beta chain was obtained from a study of blood T cell repertoires in COVID-19 (dated by TCRdb to 2018 to 2021). Study-level background: The collaborator samples originated in the United States, Italy and Spain and spanned the acute and convalescent phases of COVID-19. The repertoires were released in a freely available public database meant as a resource for research on the immune response to SARS-CoV-2. A de-identified subject ID, COVID-19 status, age in years and sex were almost always included in the sample metadata. The material from the prospective study consisted of cDNA or gDNA derived from T cells, B-cell-depleted T cells, or PBMCs. HLA class I and class II types, where available, came from metadata supplied by the sample provider rather than from assay-based typing. Deeply sampled blood TCRbeta repertoires from subjects exposed to, actively infected with, or recovered from COVID-19 were included in the dataset. Samples came from the ongoing ImmuneRACE study (first 160 participants) plus 1,254 subjects from 6 global collaborators. Points the paper makes about the study in general: Clinical and demographic metadata were provided uncurated, with the amount varying by source and participant.

Comment on this clone: It lacks a known antigen. Qualities for individual bases were not recorded, and no much larger clone is one base off.

The germline ends are 9 bases apart after V is trimmed by 1 base and J by 2 bases. CDR1 and CDR2 are drawn from the germline V gene (reference sequence): LGHDT, YNNKEL. Counted from cysteine to phenylalanine, this CDR3 has 14 amino acids. Only CDR3 DNA remains: 42 bases, in frame from the first base. TCRbeta CDR3 regions were amplified from genomic DNA by means of the immunoSEQ Assay, a bias-controlled multiplex PCR. In the authors' own workflow: The number of nucleated cells in each sample was estimated by amplification of reference gene primers within the assay. To quantify the absolute abundance of each unique TCRbeta CDR3 rearrangement, sequence reads were collapsed and filtered. For each sample, productive Simpson clonality was calculated by taking the square root of Simpson's diversity index across productive rearrangements. TCRdb provides this immuneACCESS table in a form limited to in-frame rearrangements. Some clones are lacking; in checked studies, under half of them reflect an unresolved V gene, and why the rest are absent is not known. V and J calls and clone size are copied from that table; D and trimming were computed from the DNA. The sample yields fewer than 250,000 clones; more than 80% were counted once. The leading ten clones occupy approximately 5.7% of the sample.

Whole blood was collected in K2EDTA tubes by collaborating institutions according to the institutions' own protocols. For TCRbeta analysis, collaborators shipped samples in one of three forms: frozen whole blood, isolated PBMCs, or DNA extracted from either of those sample types. The sequence is built from TRBV3-1 (or the pseudogene TRBV3-2) and TRBJ2-7, with no confidently assigned D gene. Sequenced: peripheral blood. The source of this sequence is a human donor in a cohort sampled during active COVID-19. Here is the DNA: TGTGCCAGCAGCCAAGGCTTGAGCGCCTACGAGCAGTACTTC. The resulting protein is CASSQGLSAYEQYF.